This record looks at one T cell receptor beta chain sequence and its context. The antigen remains undetermined. Treatment noted: oral pan-JAK inhibitor, 5-10 mg twice daily. TCR sequencing used cDNA made by reverse transcription of extracted RNA. Using immunoSEQ multiplex PCR, the repertoire was profiled, and TCRdb retains in-frame clones only, with some absent. The top ten hold roughly 25% of the sample, which has under 150,000 clones, roughly 82% seen once. The source of the sample is a study of CD8+ T cells in alopecia areata. Study-wide results and limits: Within the top 100, expanded CD8+ clones significantly decreased with tofacitinib, as did scalp clonality.

Trimming took 6 bases from V and 4 from J, leaving 9 bases between them. This CDR3 spans 11 amino acids. CDR1 is DFQATT and CDR2 is SNEGSKA in the germline V gene (reference sequence). Source: CD8+ T cells sorted from blood, taken at week 4, from a patient treated with tofacitinib. The TCR sequence derives from a human donor with alopecia areata. The V and J genes are TRBV20-1 and TRBJ1-2; D gene uncertain. CDR3 residues: CSAADLYGYTF. CDR3 DNA: TGCAGTGCAGCAGATCTCTATGGCTACACCTTC.